Presented here are 9 T cell receptor beta chains from one specimen sequenced in a study of siplizumab effects on memory and regulatory T cells. TCRdb's table, derived via immunoSEQ multiplex PCR, lists solely in-frame clones and lacks some. The data contain 100,000 to 120,000 clones, 92% of them seen just once; the ten biggest clones take up 1.3%. Sequences were obtained from CD4+ T cells sorted from blood. The receptors originated from a human donor in good health.

The CDR3, as DNA: TGTGCCAGCAGCTTGGCATCAGACTCGAGCAATCAGCCCCAGCATTTT. Its protein is CASSLASDSSNQPQHF. The chain has TRBV5-4 and TRBJ1-5; D unresolved. CDR1 and CDR2 from the germline V gene are SGHNT and YYREEE (reference sequence). Trimming cost V 0 bases and J 1 base, with 11 bases left between them. The CDR3 is 16 residues long. The full variable domain, with the rest looked up from reference TRBV5-4 and TRBJ1-5, is ETGVTQSPTHLIKTRGQQVTLRCSSQSGHNTVSWYQQALGQGPQFIFQYYREEENGRGNFPPRFSGLQFPNYSSELNVNALELDDSALYLCASSLASDSSNQPQHFGDGTRLSIL.

The chain joins TRBV27 to TRBJ1-2; D ambiguous. Germline V gene sequence: CDR1 MNHEY, CDR2 SMNVEV (reference sequence). CDR3 length: 14 residues. V lost 0 bases to trimming and J lost 5 bases, with 10 bases between them. This CDR3 is CASSLSFLGYGYTF. The CDR3 DNA reads TGTGCCAGCAGTTTATCCTTTCTGGGGTATGGCTACACCTTC.

A few counts support this clone. The gene calls are TRBV4-1 and TRBJ2-5, with 8 bases matching TRBD2. The CDR3 runs 18 residues. In germline, CDR1 is MGHRA, CDR2 YSYEKL. V trimming: 0 bases; J trimming: 7 bases; junction bases outside the gene matches: 16. CDR3 sequence reads: CASSQEEGLAGWVGTQYF. CDR3 nucleotide sequence: TGCGCCAGCAGCCAAGAGGAGGGATTAGCGGGGTGGGTAGGGACCCAGTACTTC.

The chain uses TRBV5-4 and TRBJ1-2, with 8 bases identical to TRBD1. The CDR3 is 15 amino acids. Germline values: CDR1 SGHNT, CDR2 YYREEE (reference sequence). V shed 0 bases, J shed 6 bases, and the junction held 7 bases outside the gene matches. The CDR3, as DNA: TGTGCCAGCAGCTTGGAAACAGGGGGTCGGAATGGCTACACCTTC. This translates into CASSLETGGRNGYTF. Full variable domain (rest looked up from reference TRBV5-4 and TRBJ1-2): ETGVTQSPTHLIKTRGQQVTLRCSSQSGHNTVSWYQQALGQGPQFIFQYYREEENGRGNFPPRFSGLQFPNYSSELNVNALELDDSALYLCASSLETGGRNGYTFGSGTRLTVV.

The genes are TRBV4-1 and TRBJ1-3; possible D gene TRBD1, 6 bases. V lost 0 bases and J lost 2, with 14 bases in between. Per the germline V gene, CDR1 is MGHRA and CDR2 is YSYEKL. The CDR3 consists of 17 residues. The CDR3 DNA sequence: TGCGCCAGCAGCCAAGAGAGAGGCAGGGGAGCTGGAAACACCATATATTTT. It codes for CASSQERGRGAGNTIYF.

V gene TRBV6-5 combines with J gene TRBJ1-3; D remains ambiguous. V shed 6 bases and J shed 0 bases, with 6 bases lying between them. This CDR3 contains 13 residues. Germline lookup yields CDR1 MNHEY and CDR2 SVGAGI. CDR3 in amino acids: CASRETSGNTIYF. The DNA of the CDR3 is TGTGCCAGCAGGGAAACCTCTGGAAACACCATATATTTT.

This rearrangement joins TRBV4-1 to TRBJ2-6; weak D call: TRBD1 (6 bases). This CDR3 contains 15 residues. Germline assignment: CDR1 MGHRA and CDR2 YSYEKL. V lost 3 bases and J lost 0, with 6 bases in between. Here the CDR3 reads CASSQTGSGANVLTF. CDR3 bases: TGCGCCAGCAGCCAGACAGGCTCTGGGGCCAACGTCCTGACTTTC.

This sequence joins TRBV4-1 and TRBJ1-1, with 7 positions matching TRBD1. CDR1 MGHRA and CDR2 YSYEKL come from the germline V gene. With 6 bases clipped from V and 2 bases from J, the junction kept 9 bases outside the gene matches. The CDR3 length is 15 residues. CDR3 protein: CASRRLDRENTEAFF. Written as DNA, the CDR3 is TGCGCCAGCAGACGATTAGACAGGGAAAACACTGAAGCTTTCTTT.

This chain connects TRBV5-6 to TRBJ1-4; no definite D call. V lost 2 bases and J 0 bases, leaving 17 bases between the germline ends. The CDR3 runs to 18 residues. Germline CDR1 reads SGHDT; CDR2 reads YYEEEE. This CDR3 reads CASSLKHQMGTTNEKLFF. Written as DNA, the CDR3 is TGTGCCAGCAGCTTAAAGCATCAGATGGGGACAACTAATGAAAAACTGTTTTTT.